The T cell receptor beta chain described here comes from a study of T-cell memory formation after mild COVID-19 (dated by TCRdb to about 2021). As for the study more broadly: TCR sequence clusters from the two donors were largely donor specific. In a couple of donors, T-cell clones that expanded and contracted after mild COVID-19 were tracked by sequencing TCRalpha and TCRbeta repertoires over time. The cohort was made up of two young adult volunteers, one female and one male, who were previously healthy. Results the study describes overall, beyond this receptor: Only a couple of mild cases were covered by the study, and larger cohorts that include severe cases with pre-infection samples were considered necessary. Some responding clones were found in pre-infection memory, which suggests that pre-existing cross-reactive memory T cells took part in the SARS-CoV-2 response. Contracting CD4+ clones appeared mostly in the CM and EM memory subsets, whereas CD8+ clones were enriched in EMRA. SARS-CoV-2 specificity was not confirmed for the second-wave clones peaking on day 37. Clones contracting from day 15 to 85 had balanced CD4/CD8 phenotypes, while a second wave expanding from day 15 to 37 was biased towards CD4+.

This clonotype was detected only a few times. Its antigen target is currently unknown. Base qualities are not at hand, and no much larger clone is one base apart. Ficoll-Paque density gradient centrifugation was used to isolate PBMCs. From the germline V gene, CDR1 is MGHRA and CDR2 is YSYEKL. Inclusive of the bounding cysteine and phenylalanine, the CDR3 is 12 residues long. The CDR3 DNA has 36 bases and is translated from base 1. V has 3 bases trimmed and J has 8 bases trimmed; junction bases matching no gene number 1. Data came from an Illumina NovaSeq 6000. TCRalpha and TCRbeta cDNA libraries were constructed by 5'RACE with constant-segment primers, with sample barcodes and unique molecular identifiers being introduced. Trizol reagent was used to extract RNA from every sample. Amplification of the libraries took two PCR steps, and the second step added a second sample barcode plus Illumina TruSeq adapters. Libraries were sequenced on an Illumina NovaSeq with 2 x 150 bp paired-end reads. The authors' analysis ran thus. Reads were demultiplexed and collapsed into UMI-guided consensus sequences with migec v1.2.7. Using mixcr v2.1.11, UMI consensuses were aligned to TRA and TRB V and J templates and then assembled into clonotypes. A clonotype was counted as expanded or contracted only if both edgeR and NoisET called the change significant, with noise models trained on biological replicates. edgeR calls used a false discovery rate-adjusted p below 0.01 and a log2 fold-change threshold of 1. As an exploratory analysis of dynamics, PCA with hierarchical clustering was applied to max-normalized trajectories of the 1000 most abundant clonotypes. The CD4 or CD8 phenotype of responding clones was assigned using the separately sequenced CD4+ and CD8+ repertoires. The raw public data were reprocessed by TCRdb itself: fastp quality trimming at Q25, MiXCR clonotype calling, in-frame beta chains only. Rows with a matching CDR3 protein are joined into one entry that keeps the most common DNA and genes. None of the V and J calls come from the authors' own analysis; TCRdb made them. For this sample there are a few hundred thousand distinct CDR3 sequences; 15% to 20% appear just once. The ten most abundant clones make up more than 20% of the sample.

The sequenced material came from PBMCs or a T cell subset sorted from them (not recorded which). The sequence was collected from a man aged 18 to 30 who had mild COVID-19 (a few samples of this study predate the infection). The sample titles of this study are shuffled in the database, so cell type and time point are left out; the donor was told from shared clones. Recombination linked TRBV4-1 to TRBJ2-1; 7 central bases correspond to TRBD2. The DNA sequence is TGCGCCAGCAGCCAGGGGGGGTATGAGCAGTTCTTC. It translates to CASSQGGYEQFF.